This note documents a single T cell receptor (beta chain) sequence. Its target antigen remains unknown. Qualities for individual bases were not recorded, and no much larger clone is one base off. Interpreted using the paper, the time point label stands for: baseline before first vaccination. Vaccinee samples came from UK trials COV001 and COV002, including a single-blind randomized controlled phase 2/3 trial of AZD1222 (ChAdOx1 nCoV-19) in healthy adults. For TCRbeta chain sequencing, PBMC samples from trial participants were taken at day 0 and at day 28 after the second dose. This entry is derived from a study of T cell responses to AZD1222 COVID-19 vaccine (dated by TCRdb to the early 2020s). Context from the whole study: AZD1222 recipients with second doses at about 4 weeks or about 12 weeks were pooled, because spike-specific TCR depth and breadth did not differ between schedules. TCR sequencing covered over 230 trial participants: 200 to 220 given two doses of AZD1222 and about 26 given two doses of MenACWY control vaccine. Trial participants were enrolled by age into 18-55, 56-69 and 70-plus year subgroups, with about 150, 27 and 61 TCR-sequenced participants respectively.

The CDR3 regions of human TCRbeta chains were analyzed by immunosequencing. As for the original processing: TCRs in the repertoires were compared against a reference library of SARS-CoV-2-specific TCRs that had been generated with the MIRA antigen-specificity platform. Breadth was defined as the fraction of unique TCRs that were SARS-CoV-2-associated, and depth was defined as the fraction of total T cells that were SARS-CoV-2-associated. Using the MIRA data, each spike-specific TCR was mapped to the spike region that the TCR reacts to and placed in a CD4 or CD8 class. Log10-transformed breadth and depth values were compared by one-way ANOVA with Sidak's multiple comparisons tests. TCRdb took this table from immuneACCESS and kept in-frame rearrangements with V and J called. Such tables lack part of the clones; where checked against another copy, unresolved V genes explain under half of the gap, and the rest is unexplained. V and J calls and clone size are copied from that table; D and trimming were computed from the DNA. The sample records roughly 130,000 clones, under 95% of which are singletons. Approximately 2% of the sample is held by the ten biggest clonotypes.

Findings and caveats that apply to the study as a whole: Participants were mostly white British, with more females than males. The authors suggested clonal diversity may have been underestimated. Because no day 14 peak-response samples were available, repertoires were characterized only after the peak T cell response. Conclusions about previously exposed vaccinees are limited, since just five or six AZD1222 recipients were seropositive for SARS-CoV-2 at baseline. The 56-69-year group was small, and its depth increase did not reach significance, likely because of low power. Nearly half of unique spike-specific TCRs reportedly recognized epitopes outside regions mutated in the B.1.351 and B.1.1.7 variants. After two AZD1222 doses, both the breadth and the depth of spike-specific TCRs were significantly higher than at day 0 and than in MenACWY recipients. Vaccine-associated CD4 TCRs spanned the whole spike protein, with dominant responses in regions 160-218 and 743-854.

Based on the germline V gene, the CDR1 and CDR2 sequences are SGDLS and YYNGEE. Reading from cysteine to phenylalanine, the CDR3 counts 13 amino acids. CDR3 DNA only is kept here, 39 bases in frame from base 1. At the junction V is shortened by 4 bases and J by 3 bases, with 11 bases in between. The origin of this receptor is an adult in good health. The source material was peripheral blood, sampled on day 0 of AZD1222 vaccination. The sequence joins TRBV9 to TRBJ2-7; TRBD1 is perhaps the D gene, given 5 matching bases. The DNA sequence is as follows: TGTGCCAGCAGCCCGGACAAGTACTACGAGCAGTACTTC. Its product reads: CASSPDKYYEQYF.